The rows below give T cell receptor beta chains drawn from one sample of a study of cytomegalovirus exposure and HLA in healthy donors. Sequencing used immunoSEQ multiplex PCR; TCRdb keeps in-frame clones, though not all of them. The sample gives 200,000 or so clones, around 85% of which show up once; 6.3% is in the top ten. Sequencing input: PBMCs. These receptors originate from a man aged 35 to 55 in good health and CMV-seropositive. CDR3s include the opening cysteine and the closing phenylalanine or tryptophan.

V	J	CDR3
TRBV15	TRBJ2-7	CATSRVERGVTYEQYF
TRBV28	TRBJ2-5	CASSLSPGVGQETQYF
TRBV28	TRBJ2-7	CASSFAGSSYEQYF
TRBV5-1	TRBJ1-1	CASSTRGMDTEAFF
TRBV10-3	TRBJ1-1	CAISESAAGRAFF
TRBV7-2	TRBJ2-2	CASSKAGWNTGELFF
TRBV19	TRBJ2-3	CASSMGGGGADTQYF
TRBV5-6	TRBJ2-3	CASSSRDRVAITQYF
TRBV9	TRBJ1-6	CASSVVRDRDYNSPLHF
TRBV7-2	TRBJ2-2	CASSLVGAQGGELFF
TRBV10-3	TRBJ1-5	CATRQGYSNQPQHF
TRBV18	TRBJ2-3	CASSPRGGSTDTQYF
TRBV5-1	TRBJ2-7	CASSSTGGDEQYF
TRBV5-6	TRBJ1-2	CAGSFQGNYGYTF
TRBV19	TRBJ2-5	CASSIQGAGETQYF
TRBV20-1	TRBJ1-3	CSAIGGNTIYF
TRBV21-1	TRBJ2-3	CASSKGQGAPGTDTQYF
TRBV4-2	TRBJ1-1	CASSQKANTEAFF
TRBV10-3	TRBJ1-1	CAISYGGEAFF
TRBV27	TRBJ2-6	CASSFRRGPGSGANVLTF
TRBV29-1	TRBJ1-4	CSVESAGIEEKLFF
TRBV11-2	TRBJ2-5	CASSLPSGGPGETQYF
TRBV30	TRBJ2-3	CAWSVTITDTQYF
TRBV4-3	TRBJ1-4	CASSQGTGDEKLFF
TRBV19	TRBJ1-2	CASSISSGQEANYGYTF
TRBV7-9	TRBJ1-2	CASSLGPRDYTF
TRBV7-2	TRBJ2-7	CASSLRDYLSLSSYEQYF
TRBV18	TRBJ2-2	CASSPEAGGHTGELFF
TRBV9	TRBJ2-7	CASSATGGSYEQYF
TRBV7-2	TRBJ2-1	CASSLVRGFEQFF